Below are 8 T cell receptor beta chains sequenced from a single sample in a study of blood T cell repertoires in COVID-19. Assay: immunoSEQ multiplex PCR; the TCRdb copy retains only in-frame clones and omits some. This table holds approximately 140,000 clones, over 80% found once. The sequenced sample was peripheral blood. These receptors all come from a man aged 35-49 years with active or convalescent COVID-19.

This chain links TRBV27 with TRBJ2-1; TRBD1 is a possible D gene (5 bases). V was pared by 6 bases and J by 9 bases, with 9 bases between. The CDR3 runs 11 residues. Germline V gene data show CDR1 as MNHEY and CDR2 as SMNVEV (reference sequence). The CDR3: CASRWGTEQFF. The CDR3 nucleotides read TGTGCCAGCAGATGGGGCACTGAGCAGTTCTTC.

In this sample, this clone turned up once. This chain joins TRBV28 and TRBJ1-4, with 9 bases identical to TRBD1. The CDR3 extends over 14 amino acids. CDR1 MDHEN and CDR2 SYDVKM come from the germline V gene. The junction had 5 bases not matched to a gene; V was cut back by 5 bases and J by 7 bases. The CDR3 nucleotides are TGTGCCAGCAGTACAGGGGGCCTGGGTGAAAAACTGTTTTTT. This encodes CASSTGGLGEKLFF.

The chain combines TRBV4-2 with TRBJ2-1, with D maybe TRBD2 (7 bases). Trimming left V 3 bases short and J 7 bases short, with 28 bases between. The germline CDR1 and CDR2 sequences are LGHNA and YNFKEQ. The CDR3 spans 19 residues. Here the CDR3 reads CASSHLGRGGPVWQNEQFF. For the CDR3, the DNA is TGTGCCAGCAGCCATCTGGGGAGGGGGGGCCCCGTTTGGCAGAATGAGCAGTTCTTC.

The rearrangement joins TRBV27 to TRBJ2-3, with D maybe TRBD1 (9 bases). V shed 8 bases and J shed 1 base, with 16 bases lying between them. Germline CDR1 reads MNHEY; CDR2 reads SMNVEV (reference sequence). CDR3 length equals 15 residues. In DNA form, the CDR3 reads TGTGCCAGCCGGGGGGGGGACAGGGGCACAGATACGCAGTATTTT. As protein: CASRGGDRGTDTQYF.

V and J are TRBV4-2 and TRBJ2-5; 7 nucleotides line up with TRBD1. The CDR3 loop spans 14 amino acids. Trimming took 5 bases from V and 5 from J; bases not matched to a gene: 8. The V gene's germline CDR1 is LGHNA and CDR2 YNFKEQ. The CDR3 region is CASSNRQGPETQYF. The CDR3 region has the DNA TGTGCCAGCAGCAACCGACAGGGTCCGGAGACCCAGTACTTC.

The rearrangement uses TRBV5-4 and TRBJ2-7; tentatively, D is TRBD1 (8 bases). Germline values: CDR1 SGHNT, CDR2 YYREEE (reference sequence). Between the trimmed V and J ends, which lost 4 bases and 4 bases, there was a span of 15 bases. This CDR3 has 14 residues. CDR3 nucleotide sequence: TGTGCCAGCAGCGTGACAGGGGAGGGGTACGAGCAGTACTTC. Its translation: CASSVTGEGYEQYF.

This chain links TRBV3-1 (or the pseudogene TRBV3-2) with TRBJ1-2; no clear D. The CDR3 is 13 residues long. V was pared by 1 base and J by 8 bases, with 11 bases between. In germline, CDR1 is LGHDT, CDR2 YNNKEL (reference sequence). CDR3 coding DNA: TGTGCCAGCAGCCAAGTAGCGGAGGGAGGCTACACCTTC. Its protein is CASSQVAEGGYTF.

Note on this clone: Relative to the germline gene, one junction end is altered; a read error may explain this. The genes are TRBV3-1 (or the pseudogene TRBV3-2) and TRBJ2-2; D ambiguous. Germline-derived CDR1 and CDR2 are LGHDT and YNNKEL (reference sequence). CDR3 length equals 15 residues. For the CDR3, the DNA is TGTGCCGGCAGCCAAGCCCCCCGGGACACCGGGGAGCTGTTTTTT. Translating gives CAGSQAPRDTGELFF.